Included here is one T cell receptor beta chain sequence, with context. The antigen is unknown. Germline CDR1 SGHAT, CDR2 FQNNGV. Trimming removed 1 base at V and 4 bases at J, with 11 bases between. The CDR3 is 16 residues long. This specimen belongs to a study of cytomegalovirus exposure and HLA in healthy donors. General study points: Sequencing had likely introduced a cluster of highly shared sequence variants as an artifact.

60 Vbeta and 13 Jbeta primers were used in PCR. Libraries were prepared by immunoSEQ multiplex PCR; TCRdb keeps only in-frame clonotypes and omits some of them. The repertoire holds 150,000 to 200,000 clones, with approximately 84% as singletons. Nominally healthy donors were sampled, though unrecorded immune exposures were likely. The source is a girl in the first two years of life in good health and CMV-seronegative. The chain recombines TRBV11-2 with TRBJ1-6; TRBD1 is a possible D gene (5 bases). Sample: PBMCs. The CDR3 region is CASSLGWGGYNSPLHF. CDR3 DNA: TGTGCCAGCAGCTTAGGGTGGGGGGGATATAATTCACCCCTCCACTTT.